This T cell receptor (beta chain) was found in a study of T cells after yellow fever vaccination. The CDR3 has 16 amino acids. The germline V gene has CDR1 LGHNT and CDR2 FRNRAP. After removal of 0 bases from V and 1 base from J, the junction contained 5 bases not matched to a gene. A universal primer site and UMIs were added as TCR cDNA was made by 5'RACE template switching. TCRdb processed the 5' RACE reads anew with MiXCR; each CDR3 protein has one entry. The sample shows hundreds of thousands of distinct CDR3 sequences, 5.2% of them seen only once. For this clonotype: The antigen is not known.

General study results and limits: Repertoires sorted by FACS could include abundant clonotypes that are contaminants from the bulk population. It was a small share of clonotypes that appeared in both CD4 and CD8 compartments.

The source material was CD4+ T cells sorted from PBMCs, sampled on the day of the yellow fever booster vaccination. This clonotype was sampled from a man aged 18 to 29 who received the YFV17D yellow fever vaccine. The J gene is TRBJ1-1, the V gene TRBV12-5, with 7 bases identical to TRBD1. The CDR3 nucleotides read TGTGCTAGTGGTTTGGTTTTGGGACAGACGAACACTGAAGCTTTCTTT. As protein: CASGLVLGQTNTEAFF. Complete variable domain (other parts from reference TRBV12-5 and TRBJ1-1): DARVTQTPRHKVTEMGQEVTMRCQPILGHNTVFWYRQTMMQGLELLAYFRNRAPLDDSGMPKDRFSAEMPDATLATLKIQPSEPRDSAVYFCASGLVLGQTNTEAFFGQGTRLTVV.